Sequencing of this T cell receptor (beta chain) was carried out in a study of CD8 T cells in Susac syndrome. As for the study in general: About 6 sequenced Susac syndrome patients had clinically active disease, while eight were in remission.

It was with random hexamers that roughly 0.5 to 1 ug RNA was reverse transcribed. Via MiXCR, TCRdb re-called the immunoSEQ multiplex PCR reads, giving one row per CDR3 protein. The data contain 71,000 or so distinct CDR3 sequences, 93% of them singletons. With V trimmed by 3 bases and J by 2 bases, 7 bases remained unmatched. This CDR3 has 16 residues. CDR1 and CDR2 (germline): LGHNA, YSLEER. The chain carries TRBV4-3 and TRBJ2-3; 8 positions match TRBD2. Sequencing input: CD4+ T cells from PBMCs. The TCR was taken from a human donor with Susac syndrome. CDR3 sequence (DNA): TGCGCCAGCAGCCAGAGTACTAGCGGCCTCACAGATACGCAGTATTTT. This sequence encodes CASSQSTSGLTDTQYF.